A selection of T cell receptor beta chains follows, all from one sample in a study of cytomegalovirus exposure and HLA in healthy donors. The table came from immunoSEQ multiplex PCR; TCRdb's copy has only in-frame clones and leaves some out. This table has approximately 89,000 clones, 60% to 80% appearing once. Sample: PBMCs. The receptors were sampled from a man aged 25 to 40 in good health and CMV-seronegative. The CDR3 runs from the conserved cysteine through the conserved F or W. Each record gives: V gene, D gene, J gene, clone size, CDR3 DNA, CDR3 protein. The D gene is left open where the match is weak. Clone size is stated in some rows and not others, as once, few, many or a class when expanded.

TRBV7-9	TRBD1	TRBJ1-2	once	TGTGCCAGCAGCCCGGGACAGGGGTTTGGCTACACCTTC	CASSPGQGFGYTF
TRBV23-1	.	TRBJ2-1	once	TGCGCCAGCAGTCAATCACCCGGGATCTACAATGAGCAGTTCTTC	CASSQSPGIYNEQFF
TRBV11-2	TRBD2	TRBJ2-1	few	TGTGCCAGCAGCTTAGGGACTAGCGGGAGGGCCTACAATGAGCAGTTCTTC	CASSLGTSGRAYNEQFF
TRBV7-9	.	TRBJ2-7	.	TGTGCCAGCAGCCCTACAGGGTTCGAGCAGTACTTC	CASSPTGFEQYF
TRBV7-2	.	TRBJ1-6	.	TGTGCCAGCAGCGGGCTCATTTCACCCCTCCACTTT	CASSGLISPLHF
TRBV29-1	.	TRBJ1-1	.	TGCAGCGCCGTCCTAGGGACAAACACTGAAGCTTTCTTT	CSAVLGTNTEAFF
TRBV7-2	TRBD1	TRBJ1-3	.	TGTGCCAGCAGCTTTGGGGCAGGGGGCACTGGAAACACCATATATTTT	CASSFGAGGTGNTIYF
TRBV19	.	TRBJ1-2	.	TGTGCCAGTAGTCCGGCTGGGCAGACCCTCTATGGCTACACCTTC	CASSPAGQTLYGYTF
TRBV7-8	TRBD2	TRBJ2-7	.	TGTGCCAGCAGCGAAGGACTAGCGGGCGAGCAGTACTTC	CASSEGLAGEQYF
TRBV11-2	.	TRBJ2-6	.	TGTGCCAGCAGCATGGACAGAACTGGGGCCAACGTCCTGACTTTC	CASSMDRTGANVLTF
TRBV7-2	.	TRBJ2-1	.	TGTGCCAGCAGCTTAGCGAGGGGGACAAACTACAATGAGCAGTTCTTC	CASSLARGTNYNEQFF
TRBV6-1	TRBD2	TRBJ2-7	.	TGTGCCAGCAGGGGTGGCATTGGCGGGGGCTACGAGCAGTACTTC	CASRGGIGGGYEQYF
TRBV7-9	.	TRBJ2-7	.	TGTGCCAGCAGCCAGACAGGACTCACCTACGAGCAGTACTTC	CASSQTGLTYEQYF
TRBV30	TRBD1	TRBJ1-1	few	TGTGCCTGGGACAGGGGATTCACTGAAGCTTTCTTT	CAWDRGFTEAFF
TRBV25-1	.	TRBJ1-5	.	TGTGCCAGCAGTTACGGGAATAATCAGCCCCAGCATTTT	CASSYGNNQPQHF
TRBV5-6	TRBD2	TRBJ2-1	.	TGTGCCAGCAGCTTTAGCGGGACCTCCTACAATGAGCAGTTCTTC	CASSFSGTSYNEQFF
TRBV30	.	TRBJ2-3	.	TGTGCCTGGACCAAGCGGCCGACTAGCACAGATACGCAGTATTTT	CAWTKRPTSTDTQYF
TRBV4-1	TRBD1	TRBJ2-7	.	TGCGCCAGCAGCCAGGGCCGGGACAGGCCCTACGAGCAGTACTTC	CASSQGRDRPYEQYF
TRBV19	.	TRBJ1-3	few	TGTGCCAGCCCTGGGCTCTCTGGAAACACCATATATTTT	CASPGLSGNTIYF
TRBV7-6	.	TRBJ2-3	.	TGTGCCAGCAGCGACAGTAGTAATACGCAGTATTTT	CASSDSSNTQYF
TRBV2	.	TRBJ1-4	.	TGTGCCAGCAATAACCCGGGTCTCGGTGAAAAACTGTTTTTT	CASNNPGLGEKLFF
TRBV28	.	TRBJ1-5	.	TGTGCCAGCAACCAAAGGGGGATCCAGCCCCAGCATTTT	CASNQRGIQPQHF
TRBV7-8	.	TRBJ1-1	.	TGTGCCAGCAGCTTCCTAAGCTCTGGAGCTGAAGCTTTCTTT	CASSFLSSGAEAFF
TRBV7-2	.	TRBJ1-1	.	TGTGCCAGCAGCGTCGGTGGTACTGAAGCTTTCTTT	CASSVGGTEAFF
TRBV5-4	TRBD2	TRBJ2-5	few	TGTGCCAGCAGCTTAACTAGCGGGGGGGCTGAGACCCAGTACTTC	CASSLTSGGAETQYF
TRBV5-5	.	TRBJ1-1	.	TGTGCCAGCAGCTTGTTTACAAAAACAGGGAGTGAGGGGACCACTGAAGCTTTCTTT	CASSLFTKTGSEGTTEAFF
TRBV2	TRBD2	TRBJ2-7	.	TGTGCCAGCAACGAAATCGGACTAGCAGCAAAGCAGTACTTC	CASNEIGLAAKQYF
TRBV14	TRBD1	TRBJ1-1	.	TGTGCCAGCAGCCCGACAGGGGGGATCGAAGCTTTCTTT	CASSPTGGIEAFF
TRBV4-3	TRBD1	TRBJ2-7	once	TGCGCCAGCAGCCAAGAACAGGGGGGTGGCGAGCAGTACTTC	CASSQEQGGGEQYF
TRBV5-1	TRBD2	TRBJ2-3	.	TGCGCCAGCAGCCCAGGACTAGCGGGGGGAGGCACAGATACGCAGTATTTT	CASSPGLAGGGTDTQYF
TRBV7-8	.	TRBJ2-7	.	TGTGCCAGCAGCTTAGTTTTGAGGCGATCCTACGAGCAGTACTTC	CASSLVLRRSYEQYF
TRBV7-6	TRBD2	TRBJ2-1	.	TGTGCCAGCAGCTTAGCGCAGGGGACTAGCGGGACGTATGAGCAGTTCTTC	CASSLAQGTSGTYEQFF
TRBV7-9	.	TRBJ2-2	few	TGTGCCAGCAGCTTAGCGGCAGTTAACACCGGGGAGCTGTTTTTT	CASSLAAVNTGELFF
TRBV19	TRBD1	TRBJ1-5	.	TGTGCCAGTAGTCCTTGGACAGGGGGCATCAATCAGCCCCAGCATTTT	CASSPWTGGINQPQHF
TRBV4-2	TRBD1	TRBJ2-1	.	TGTGCCAGCAGCCAAGAATCCGAGACAGGGGGTCGGCAGTTCTTC	CASSQESETGGRQFF
TRBV7-9	TRBD2	TRBJ2-7	once	TGTGCCAGCAGCTTAGGAACTAGCGGGGTGGTCGGCTACGAGCAGTACTTC	CASSLGTSGVVGYEQYF
TRBV5-6	.	TRBJ1-6	.	TGTGCCAGCAGCTTGGCCGCAGGAGGGAATTCACCCCTCCACTTT	CASSLAAGGNSPLHF
TRBV6-1	.	TRBJ1-4	.	TGTGCCAGCAGTGTCGGGGTCCAACTGTTTTTT	CASSVGVQLFF
TRBV5-1	.	TRBJ1-1	.	TGCGCCAGCAGCTTGTACAGGGCCAACACTGAAGCTTTCTTT	CASSLYRANTEAFF
TRBV7-9	.	TRBJ2-7	few	TGTGCCAGCAGCCGAGGAGGGGCAGGGGGATACGAGCAGTACTTC	CASSRGGAGGYEQYF